Listed below are T cell receptor beta chains from one sample, sequenced in a study of control samples from healthy donors and cancer patients. Profiled with immunoSEQ multiplex PCR; TCRdb holds only in-frame clones, not every one. The sample has 170,000 or so clones, about 91% seen once. Sequenced sample: blood. These receptor sequences come from a woman aged 40-49 years in good health. The CDR3 runs from the conserved cysteine through the conserved F or W. The D gene is left open where the match is weak. Clone sizes are given selectively: once, few, many, or a class where the clone is expanded.

TRBJ1-1 TRBD1 few TRBV7-9 TGTGCCAGCAGCTTAACCGGGACAGCCAAAGCTTTCTTT CASSLTGTAKAFF
TRBJ1-5 TRBD1 few TRBV5-8 TGTGCCAGCAGCACCTGGACAGGGGAGGGCAATCAGCCCCAGCATTTT CASSTWTGEGNQPQHF
TRBJ1-1 TRBD1 - TRBV5-6 TGTGCCAGCAGCCGGACAGGGAAGCACACTGAAGCTTTCTTT CASSRTGKHTEAFF
TRBJ2-3 - - TRBV12-3/TRBV12-4 TGTGCCAGCAGCCTCTTCCCTGATACGCAGTATTTT CASSLFPDTQYF
TRBJ1-1 - - TRBV7-9 TGTGCCAGCAGCTTGGTCCCAAACAACCACGGGGAAGCTTTCTTT CASSLVPNNHGEAFF
TRBJ2-7 - - TRBV6-1 TGTGCCAGCAGTGAATGGAGGGGGTTCTACGAGCAGTACTTC CASSEWRGFYEQYF
TRBJ1-1 - - TRBV7-2 TGTGCCAGCAGCTCACAGGAGAACACTGAAGCTTTCTTT CASSSQENTEAFF
TRBJ1-2 - - TRBV3-1/TRBV3-2 TGTGCCAGCAGCCAGGGGCATAGGGGCTACACCTTC CASSQGHRGYTF
TRBJ1-2 - - TRBV12-3/TRBV12-4 TGTGCCAGCAGCCCCGGTGATGGCTACACCTTC CASSPGDGYTF
TRBJ1-2 - - TRBV29-1 TGCAGCGTTGGGTCTGCCGGGGCGGATTATGGCTACACCTTC CSVGSAGADYGYTF
TRBJ2-1 - - TRBV5-5 TGTGCCAGCAGCTTTGGAGGCGGTACCTACAATGAGCAGTTCTTC CASSFGGGTYNEQFF
TRBJ1-1 - - TRBV5-6 TGTGCCAGCAGCTTCGGGCAGGGGCTTAGTTCGATGGTGAGGACTGAAGCTTTCTTT CASSFGQGLSSMVRTEAFF
TRBJ2-3 TRBD2 once TRBV4-2 TGTGCCAGCAGCCAAGATGGACTAGCGGTCACAGATACGCAGTATTTT CASSQDGLAVTDTQYF
TRBJ2-2 TRBD1 - TRBV9 TGTGCCAGCAGTAGACAGGGTTGGGGCACCGGGGAGCTGTTTTTT CASSRQGWGTGELFF
TRBJ1-4 - - TRBV6-5 TGTGCCAGCAGTACTCCGGGGGAGGGCTATGAAAAACTGTTTTTT CASSTPGEGYEKLFF
TRBJ2-4 TRBD2 - TRBV5-1 TGCGCCAGCAGCCTGGGACTAGCGGATGTAGCCAAAAACATTCAGTACTTC CASSLGLADVAKNIQYF
TRBJ2-1 - - TRBV6-4 TGTGCCAGCAGTGATGGTCAGCGCTTCGGGAGTGAGCAGTTCTTC CASSDGQRFGSEQFF
TRBJ1-1 - - TRBV4-1 TGCGCCAGCAGCCAAGACCCCCCTCTACAGGGAAACACTGAAGCTTTCTTT CASSQDPPLQGNTEAFF
TRBJ1-4 TRBD1 - TRBV11-2 TGTGCCAGCAGCACCTATCGACAGGGGAGAAGTGAAAAACTGTTTTTT CASSTYRQGRSEKLFF
TRBJ1-6 - - TRBV6-1 TGTGCCAGCAGTGAAGCAAATTGGAGTAATTCACCCCTCCACTTT CASSEANWSNSPLHF
TRBJ1-1 - once TRBV6-5 TGTGCCAGCGTCAGGAGCGGCATGAACACTGAAGCTTTCTTT CASVRSGMNTEAFF
TRBJ2-3 - - TRBV5-6 TGTGCCAGCAGCCTGTCGGCTAGCACAGATACGCAGTATTTT CASSLSASTDTQYF
TRBJ2-3 - - TRBV4-1 TGCGCCAGCAGCCAAGCTCCAGGGTCAGATACGCAGTATTTT CASSQAPGSDTQYF
TRBJ2-1 - - TRBV10-3 TGTGCCATCAGTGAGTCCCCAGGGTACAATGAGCAGTTCTTC CAISESPGYNEQFF
TRBJ2-5 - - TRBV5-1 TGCGCCAGCAGCTTGGCTAGGGGCGAAGAGACCCAGTACTTC CASSLARGEETQYF
TRBJ2-5 - - TRBV2 TGTGCCAGCAGCGTCCGCTCGGAGACCCGGTACTTC CASSVRSETRYF
TRBJ1-1 - - TRBV18 TGTGCCAGCTCACCCGTGTTGGGCCGCGACACTGAAGCTTTCTTT CASSPVLGRDTEAFF
TRBJ2-2 - - TRBV18 TGTGCCAGCTCACCTGGGGGACAAGGGACCGGGGAGCTGTTTTTT CASSPGGQGTGELFF
TRBJ1-1 - - TRBV5-5 TGTGCCAGCAGCTTTCTCGGCCCCAGGGCTGAAGCTTTCTTT CASSFLGPRAEAFF
TRBJ1-1 - - TRBV9 TGTGCCAGCAGCCTTTCTGAAGCTTTCTTT CASSLSEAFF
TRBJ1-1 - once TRBV19 TGTGCCAGTAGTATAGCGGGGGTTGGTACTGAAGCTTTCTTT CASSIAGVGTEAFF
TRBJ2-7 TRBD1 few TRBV5-6 TGTGCCAGCATCGACCGGGACAGCAATAACTACGAGCAGTACTTC CASIDRDSNNYEQYF
TRBJ1-2 - - TRBV3-1/TRBV3-2 TGTGCCAGCAGCCAAGATGAACGTGGCTACACCTTC CASSQDERGYTF
TRBJ2-5 TRBD1 - TRBV7-9 TGTGCCAGCAGCTTGGGACAGTCGTACCAAGAGACCCAGTACTTC CASSLGQSYQETQYF
TRBJ2-3 - once TRBV3-1/TRBV3-2 TGTGCCAGCAGCCCGCGGAATGGAGCAACAGATACGCAGTATTTT CASSPRNGATDTQYF
TRBJ1-3 - - TRBV29-1 TGCAGCGTTGCGCGAGTAGACACCATATATTTT CSVARVDTIYF
TRBJ1-1 - few TRBV5-1 TGCGCCAGCGGTCCCTTGAGATCGGACACTGAAGCTTTCTTT CASGPLRSDTEAFF